The clone carrying this T cell receptor (beta chain) was counted only a few times. The data originate from a study of blood T cell repertoires in COVID-19. The CDR3 totals 15 residues. CDR1 and CDR2 (germline): MDHEN, SYDVKM. Trimming cost V 6 bases and J 0 bases, with 14 bases left between them. Generated by immunoSEQ multiplex PCR, the TCRdb table keeps only in-frame clones and is missing some. Among about 430,000 clones listed, around nine tenths were seen once. Individuals in the exposed group had encountered a COVID-19 case within 2 weeks preceding study entry. The TCR was taken from a young woman who had been exposed to COVID-19. Sequencing input: PBMCs or T cells enriched from blood (not recorded which). The chain uses TRBV28 and TRBJ1-2; D not resolved. The CDR3 DNA reads TGTGCCAGCAGAGGACGACGACTAGCTAACTATGGCTACACCTTC. Its protein product is CASRGRRLANYGYTF.